The clone carrying this TCR beta chain was seen a handful of times. Its antigen is undetermined. The entry originates in a study of beta chain features in type 1 diabetes. Broader study findings: Compared with healthy donors, patients appeared to share more similar naive, central memory and regulatory TCRB repertoires.

This CDR3 is 13 amino acids long. Germline CDR1 and CDR2: SGHNT and YENEEA. V was trimmed by 0 bases and J by 5 bases, leaving 8 bases between them. The entirety of the isolated RNA underwent reverse transcription, so expressed TCRB transcripts were sequenced. The repertoire was sequenced with immunoSEQ multiplex PCR; TCRdb's copy has only in-frame clones and lacks some. The top ten clones hold approximately 0.46% of a sample with under 90,000 clones, about a third of them seen once. The receptor's source is a woman between 18 and 30 years old in good health. The sample consisted of stem cell memory CD4+ T cells from blood. The genes are TRBV11-3 and TRBJ2-7, with D hard to call. The CDR3 loop reads CASSLDSSDEQYF. DNA of the CDR3: TGTGCCAGCAGCTTAGATTCCAGCGACGAGCAGTACTTC.